Listed below are T cell receptor beta chains from one sample, sequenced in a study of blood T cell repertoires in COVID-19. Clones were read by immunoSEQ multiplex PCR, and TCRdb kept only the in-frame ones, dropping some. The sample holds 150,000 to 200,000 clones; 85% are singletons and the top ten take approximately 3%. Sequenced sample: peripheral blood. The receptors derive from a human donor with acute or convalescent COVID-19. The donor label of this sample is uncertain. Each CDR3 is given with its conserved first and last residue. The order of the fields is J gene, D gene, clone size, V gene, CDR3 DNA, CDR3 protein. The D gene is left open where the match is weak. Part of the rows lack a size; the others show once, few, many or a class for expanded clones.

>TRBJ2-7|NA|NA|TRBV19
TGTGCCAGTAGTATCCGGCAGGGGACCTACGAGCAGTACTTC
CASSIRQGTYEQYF
>TRBJ2-7|NA|NA|TRBV28
TGTGCCAGCTACTCCCGGGCCTACGAGCAGTACTTC
CASYSRAYEQYF
>TRBJ2-3|TRBD2|NA|TRBV6-5
TGTGCCAGCAGTCCACGGGGGGGCCGGGCAGATACGCAGTATTTT
CASSPRGGRADTQYF
>TRBJ1-2|NA|NA|TRBV5-4
TGTGCCAGCAGCTTTACAGCAGACTATGGCTACACCTTC
CASSFTADYGYTF
>TRBJ1-2|NA|NA|TRBV4-3
TGCGCCAGCAGCCAAGTCATGGGTATGCAGGGTTTTTACACCTTC
CASSQVMGMQGFYTF
>TRBJ2-1|NA|NA|TRBV30
TGTGCCTGGAGCAAGGGGGGGAACTACAATGAGCAGTTCTTC
CAWSKGGNYNEQFF
>TRBJ2-1|TRBD2|NA|TRBV28
TGTGCCAGCAGTCCCTCTCTAGCGGGGGGTGAGCAGTTCTTC
CASSPSLAGGEQFF
>TRBJ2-7|TRBD1|few|TRBV18
TGTGCCAGCTCACAGGGACAGGGGAGGATGGAGCAGTACTTC
CASSQGQGRMEQYF
>TRBJ2-7|TRBD1|NA|TRBV7-9
TGTGCCAGCAGCATAAGGACAGGGAATAAGGGCGAGCAGTACTTC
CASSIRTGNKGEQYF
>TRBJ1-1|NA|NA|TRBV19
TGTGCCAGTAGTATAGTCCCTACCCGGACTGAAGCTTTCTTT
CASSIVPTRTEAFF
>TRBJ1-5|TRBD1|NA|TRBV6-6
TGTGCCAGCAGTTACGCGGGACAGGCCACTAATCAGCCCCAGCATTTT
CASSYAGQATNQPQHF